This T cell receptor beta chain was obtained from a study of OX40 agonist ivuxolimab in advanced cancers. Looking at the study overall: The drug used for patients, ivuxolimab, was an agonistic anti-OX40 (CD134) antibody.

On this clone itself: The antigen is unknown.

Assay: immunoSEQ multiplex PCR; the TCRdb copy retains only in-frame clones and omits some. The table has some 90,000 clones, about 90% seen once. Study outcomes and limitations: Partly responding patients at 0.1-3.0 mg/kg showed some of the smallest clonal expansion.

The sequence derives from an adult with an advanced solid tumor such as melanoma, head and neck, liver or kidney cancer. Material: CD4+ or CD8+ T cells sorted from blood, obtained in a trial of the OX40 agonist ivuxolimab.

The CDR3 DNA is TGTGCCAGCAGTGAAGCGCTAGGGCCGAATGAAGCTTTCTTT. Residues: CASSEALGPNEAFF. The V gene is TRBV6-1, the J gene TRBJ1-1; D is unresolved. Germline V gene sequence: CDR1 MNHNS, CDR2 SASEGT. This CDR3 has 14 amino acids. Trimming stripped 0 bases from V and 7 bases from J, with 12 bases between.